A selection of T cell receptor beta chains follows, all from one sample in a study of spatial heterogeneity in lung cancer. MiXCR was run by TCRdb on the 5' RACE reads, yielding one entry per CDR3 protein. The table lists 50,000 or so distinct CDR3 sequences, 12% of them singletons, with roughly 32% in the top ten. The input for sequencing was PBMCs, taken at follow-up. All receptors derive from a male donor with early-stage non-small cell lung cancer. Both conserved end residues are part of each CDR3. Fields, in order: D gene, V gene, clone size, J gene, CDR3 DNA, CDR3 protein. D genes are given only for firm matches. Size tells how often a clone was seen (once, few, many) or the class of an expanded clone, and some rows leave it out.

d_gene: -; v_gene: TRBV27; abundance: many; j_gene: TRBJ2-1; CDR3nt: TGTGCCAGCAGTTTACGAAACAAAGGCGAGCAGTTCTTC; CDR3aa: CASSLRNKGEQFF
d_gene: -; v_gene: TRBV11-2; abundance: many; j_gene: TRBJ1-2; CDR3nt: TGTGCCAGCAGCTTGGGCAGGACCTATGGCTACACCTTC; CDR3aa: CASSLGRTYGYTF
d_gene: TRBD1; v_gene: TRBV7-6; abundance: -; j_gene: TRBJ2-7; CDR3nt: TGTGCCAGCAGCTCACAGGGGTCCCCCCTATACGAGCAGTACTTC; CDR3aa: CASSSQGSPLYEQYF
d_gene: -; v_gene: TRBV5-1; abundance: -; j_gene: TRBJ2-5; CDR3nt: TGCGCCAGCAGCTCGGAACCGGGGACTGGGACCCAGTACTTC; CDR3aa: CASSSEPGTGTQYF
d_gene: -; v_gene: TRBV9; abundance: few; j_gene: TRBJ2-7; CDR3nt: TGTGCCAGCAGCGTAGGTCAGGGGCTCGGCTACGAGCAGTACTTC; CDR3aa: CASSVGQGLGYEQYF
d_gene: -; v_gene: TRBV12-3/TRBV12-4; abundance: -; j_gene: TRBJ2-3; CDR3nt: TGTGCCAGCAGTTTAGGGGCGAGGGATACGCAGTATTTT; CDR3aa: CASSLGARDTQYF
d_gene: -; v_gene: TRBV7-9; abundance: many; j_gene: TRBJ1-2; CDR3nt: TGTGCCAGCAGCTCGAGCCAGGGAGTTGGTGGCTACACCTTC; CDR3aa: CASSSSQGVGGYTF
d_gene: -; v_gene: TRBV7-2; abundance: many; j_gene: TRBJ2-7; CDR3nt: TGTGCCAGCAGCTTTCAGGGATGGGAGCAGTACTTC; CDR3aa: CASSFQGWEQYF
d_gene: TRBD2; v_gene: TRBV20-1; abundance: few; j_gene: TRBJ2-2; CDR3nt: TGCAGTGCTAGTCCGGGACTAGCGGGACCGAACACCGGGGAGCTGTTTTTT; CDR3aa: CSASPGLAGPNTGELFF
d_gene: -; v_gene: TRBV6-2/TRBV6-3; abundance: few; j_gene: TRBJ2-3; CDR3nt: TGTGCCAGCTCCCAACCCTCCGTTACGCAGTATTTT; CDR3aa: CASSQPSVTQYF
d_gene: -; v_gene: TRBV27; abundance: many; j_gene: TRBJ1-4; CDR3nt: TGTGCCAGCAGTTTAAGGGGGACGGGGAATGAAAAACTGTTTTTT; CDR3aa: CASSLRGTGNEKLFF
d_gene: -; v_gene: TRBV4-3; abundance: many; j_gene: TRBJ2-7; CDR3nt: TGCGCCAGCAGCCAAGATTCCTCAGTCGAGCAGTACTTC; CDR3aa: CASSQDSSVEQYF
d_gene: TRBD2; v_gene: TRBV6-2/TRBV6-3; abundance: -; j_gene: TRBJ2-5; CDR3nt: TGTGCCAGCAGTTACTTAGCCCCGGGACTAGCGGATCAAGAGACCCAGTACTTC; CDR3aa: CASSYLAPGLADQETQYF
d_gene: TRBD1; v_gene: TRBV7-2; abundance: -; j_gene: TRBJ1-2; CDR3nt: TGTGCCAGCAGCACAGGGGGCTATGGCTACACCTTC; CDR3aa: CASSTGGYGYTF
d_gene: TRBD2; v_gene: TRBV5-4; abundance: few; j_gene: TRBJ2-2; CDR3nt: TGTGCCAGCACTAGCGGGGGGACGAACACCGGGGAGCTGTTTTTT; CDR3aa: CASTSGGTNTGELFF
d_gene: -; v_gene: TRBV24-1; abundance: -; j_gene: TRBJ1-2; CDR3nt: TGTGCCACCAGTGATGAGGCTGGCTACACCTTC; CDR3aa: CATSDEAGYTF
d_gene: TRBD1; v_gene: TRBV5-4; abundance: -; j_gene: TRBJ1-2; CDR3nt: TGTGCCAGCAGCTTAGGGACAGGTCCCGGCTACACCTTC; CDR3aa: CASSLGTGPGYTF
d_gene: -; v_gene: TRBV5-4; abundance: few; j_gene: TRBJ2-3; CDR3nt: TGTGCCAGCAGCTTGAGACCACAAATCACAGATACGCAGTATTTT; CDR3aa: CASSLRPQITDTQYF
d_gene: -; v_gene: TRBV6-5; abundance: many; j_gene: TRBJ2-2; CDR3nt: TGTGCCAGCAGTTACTCCAGGGGATCCGGGGAGCTGTTTTTT; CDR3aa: CASSYSRGSGELFF
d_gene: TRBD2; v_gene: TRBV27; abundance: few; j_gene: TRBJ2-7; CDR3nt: TGTGCCAGCAGTTTACGCCTAGCGGGGGGCCCCGCCTACGAGCAGTACTTC; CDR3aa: CASSLRLAGGPAYEQYF
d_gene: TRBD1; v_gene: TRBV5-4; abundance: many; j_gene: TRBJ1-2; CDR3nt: TGTGCCAGCAGCTTGGGCGTACCGGGACAGGCCCTCTTTTATGGCTACACCTTC; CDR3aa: CASSLGVPGQALFYGYTF
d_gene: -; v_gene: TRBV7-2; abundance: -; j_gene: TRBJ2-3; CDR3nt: TGTGCCAGCAGCTTAGGGCTGCTATCGGATACGCAGTATTTT; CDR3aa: CASSLGLLSDTQYF
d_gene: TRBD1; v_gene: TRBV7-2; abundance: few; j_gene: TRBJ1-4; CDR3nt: TGTGCCAGCAGCTTAGGACAGGGAGCTAATGAAAAACTGTTTTTT; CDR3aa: CASSLGQGANEKLFF
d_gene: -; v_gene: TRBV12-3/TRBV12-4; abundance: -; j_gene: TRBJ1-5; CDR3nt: TGTGCCAGCAGTTTAGGGGCAGGGGCTAATCAGCCCCAGCATTTT; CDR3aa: CASSLGAGANQPQHF
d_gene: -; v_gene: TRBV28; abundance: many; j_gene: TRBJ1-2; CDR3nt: TGTGCCAGCAGTTTGGGGGGGCTGATTGTTGGCTACACCTTC; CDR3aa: CASSLGGLIVGYTF
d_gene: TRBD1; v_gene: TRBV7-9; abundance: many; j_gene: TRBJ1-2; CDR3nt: TGTGCCAGCAGCCTAGAGGGACAGGGAGTTTACTATGGCTACACCTTC; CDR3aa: CASSLEGQGVYYGYTF
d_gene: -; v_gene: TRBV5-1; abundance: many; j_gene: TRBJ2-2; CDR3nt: TGCGCCAGCAGCTTGGGTGACTCCCCCACCGGGGAGCTGTTTTTT; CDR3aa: CASSLGDSPTGELFF
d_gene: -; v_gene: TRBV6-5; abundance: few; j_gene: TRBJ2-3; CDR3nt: TGTGCCAGCAACCACAGGAGGGGGGAGCGGACAGATACGCAGTATTTT; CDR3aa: CASNHRRGERTDTQYF
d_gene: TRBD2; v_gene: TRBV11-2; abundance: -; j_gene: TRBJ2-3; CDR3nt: TGTGCCAGCAGCCCCCTAGCGGGGGGGCTCACAGATACGCAGTATTTT; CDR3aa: CASSPLAGGLTDTQYF
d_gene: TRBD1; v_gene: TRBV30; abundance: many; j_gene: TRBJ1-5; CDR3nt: TGTGCCTGGGGGACAGGGTCGGGTGGCCAGCCCCAGCATTTT; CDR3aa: CAWGTGSGGQPQHF
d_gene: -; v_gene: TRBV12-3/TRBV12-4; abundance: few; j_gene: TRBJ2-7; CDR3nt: TGTGCCAGCAGTCGGACAGCCTACGAGCAGTACTTC; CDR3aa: CASSRTAYEQYF
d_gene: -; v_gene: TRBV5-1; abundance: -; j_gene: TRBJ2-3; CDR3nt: TGCGCCAGCACACAGGGTGAGCCCCCAGATACGCAGTATTTT; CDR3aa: CASTQGEPPDTQYF
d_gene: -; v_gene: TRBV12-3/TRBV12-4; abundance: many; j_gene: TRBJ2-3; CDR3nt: TGTGCCAGCAACCACTTTGGAGAGAGCACAGATACGCAGTATTTT; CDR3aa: CASNHFGESTDTQYF
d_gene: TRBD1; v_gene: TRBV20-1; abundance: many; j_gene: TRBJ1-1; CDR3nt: TGCAGTGCTAGAGTTGCGACAGGGGGCGAAGGGCGGAATGCTTTCTTT; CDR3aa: CSARVATGGEGRNAFF
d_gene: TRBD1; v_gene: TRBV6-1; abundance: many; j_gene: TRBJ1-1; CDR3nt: TGTGCCAGCAGTGTGACAGGGGAGGTGTCTGAAGCTTTCTTT; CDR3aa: CASSVTGEVSEAFF
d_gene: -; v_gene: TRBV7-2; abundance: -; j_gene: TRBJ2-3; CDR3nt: TGTGCCAGCAGCCTAGGGGCAGGGCCGGATACGCAGTATTTT; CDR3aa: CASSLGAGPDTQYF
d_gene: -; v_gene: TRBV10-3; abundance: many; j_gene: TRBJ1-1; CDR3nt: TGTGCCATCAGTGAGACAGGGACGAACACTGAAGCTTTCTTT; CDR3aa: CAISETGTNTEAFF
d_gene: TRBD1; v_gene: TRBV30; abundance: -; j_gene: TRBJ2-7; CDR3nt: TGTGCCTGGAGGGTTAACAGGGGGCAGGGCGAGCAGTACTTC; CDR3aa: CAWRVNRGQGEQYF
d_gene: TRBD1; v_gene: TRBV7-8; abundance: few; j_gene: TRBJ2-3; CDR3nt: TGTGCCAGCAGCTGGGGACAGGGAGGAATCGATACGCAGTATTTT; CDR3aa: CASSWGQGGIDTQYF
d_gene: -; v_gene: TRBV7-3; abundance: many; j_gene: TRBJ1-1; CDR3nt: TGTGCCAGCAGCTTTCAGCTGAACACTGAAGCTTTCTTT; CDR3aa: CASSFQLNTEAFF
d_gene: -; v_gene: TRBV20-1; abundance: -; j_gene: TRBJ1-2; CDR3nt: TGCAGTGCTAGGAAGGTTACGTCCCGCTATGGCTACACCTTC; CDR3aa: CSARKVTSRYGYTF
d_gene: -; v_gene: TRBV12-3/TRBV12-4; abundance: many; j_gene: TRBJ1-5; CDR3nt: TGTGCCAGCAGTTTACGGGGCAATCAGCCCCAGCATTTT; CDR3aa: CASSLRGNQPQHF
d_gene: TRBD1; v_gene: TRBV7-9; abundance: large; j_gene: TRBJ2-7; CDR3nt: TGTGCCAGCAGCCCGGACAGGGACCTCGGCGAGCAGTACTTC; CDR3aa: CASSPDRDLGEQYF
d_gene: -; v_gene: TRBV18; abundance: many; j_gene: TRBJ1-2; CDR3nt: TGTGCCAGCTTACCGGGCCAGGATAATGGCTACACCTTC; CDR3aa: CASLPGQDNGYTF
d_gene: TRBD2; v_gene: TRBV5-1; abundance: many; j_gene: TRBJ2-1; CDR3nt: TGCGCCAGCAATCCCGGGAGGGGATCCTCCTACAATGAGCAGTTCTTC; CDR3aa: CASNPGRGSSYNEQFF
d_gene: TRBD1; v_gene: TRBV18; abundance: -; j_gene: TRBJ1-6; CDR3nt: TGTGCCAGCTCACTTCGACAGGGGGCTTATAATTCACCCCTCCACTTT; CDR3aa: CASSLRQGAYNSPLHF
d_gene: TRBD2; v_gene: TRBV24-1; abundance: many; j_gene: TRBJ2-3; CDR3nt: TGTGCCACCAGTCCACCGGGACTAGCGGTAGATACGCAGTATTTT; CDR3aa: CATSPPGLAVDTQYF
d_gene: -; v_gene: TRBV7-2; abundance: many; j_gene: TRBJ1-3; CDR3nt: TGTGCCAGCAGCTCGGTCTCTGGAAACACCATATATTTT; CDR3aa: CASSSVSGNTIYF
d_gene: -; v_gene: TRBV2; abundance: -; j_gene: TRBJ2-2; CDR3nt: TGTGCAGGCTCCGGGACCAACACCGGGGAGCTGTTTTTT; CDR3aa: CAGSGTNTGELFF
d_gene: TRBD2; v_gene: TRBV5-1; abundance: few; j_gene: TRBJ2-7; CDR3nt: TGCGCCAGCAGCTTGACAGAAAGCGGGAGCTACGAGCAGTACTTC; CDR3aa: CASSLTESGSYEQYF
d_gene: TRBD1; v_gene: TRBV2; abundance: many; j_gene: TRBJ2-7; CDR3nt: TGTGCCACTAAAACAGGGGGCGGCCCGCGTGAGCAGTACTTC; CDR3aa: CATKTGGGPREQYF